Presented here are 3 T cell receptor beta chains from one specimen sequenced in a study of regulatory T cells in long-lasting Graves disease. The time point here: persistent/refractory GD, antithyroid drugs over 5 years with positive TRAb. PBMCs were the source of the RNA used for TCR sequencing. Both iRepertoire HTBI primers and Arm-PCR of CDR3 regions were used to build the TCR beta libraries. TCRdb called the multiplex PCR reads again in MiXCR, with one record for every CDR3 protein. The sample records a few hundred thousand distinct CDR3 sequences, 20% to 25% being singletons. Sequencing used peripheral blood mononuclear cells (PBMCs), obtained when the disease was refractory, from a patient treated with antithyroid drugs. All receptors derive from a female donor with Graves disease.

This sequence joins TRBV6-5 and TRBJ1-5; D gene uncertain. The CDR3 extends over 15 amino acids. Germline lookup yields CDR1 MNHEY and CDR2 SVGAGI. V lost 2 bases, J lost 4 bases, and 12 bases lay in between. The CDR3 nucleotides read TGTGCCAGCAGTTACGAGGCACGAAGAAATCAGCCCCAGCATTTT. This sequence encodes CASSYEARRNQPQHF.

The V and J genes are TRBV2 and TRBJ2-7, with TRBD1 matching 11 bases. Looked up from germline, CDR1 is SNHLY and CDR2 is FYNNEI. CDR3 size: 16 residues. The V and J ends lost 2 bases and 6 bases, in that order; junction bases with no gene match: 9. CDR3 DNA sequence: TGTGCCAGCAGTGAAACCAGGGACAGGGGGTCTAGCGAGCAGTACTTC. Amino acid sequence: CASSETRDRGSSEQYF.

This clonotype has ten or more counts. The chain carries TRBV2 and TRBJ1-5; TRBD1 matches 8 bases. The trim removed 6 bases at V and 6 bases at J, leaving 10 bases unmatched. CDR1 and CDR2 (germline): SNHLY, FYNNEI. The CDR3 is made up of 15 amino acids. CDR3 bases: TGTGCCAGCAGGACACAGGGGGTAAACACTCAGCCCCAGCATTTT. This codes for CASRTQGVNTQPQHF.